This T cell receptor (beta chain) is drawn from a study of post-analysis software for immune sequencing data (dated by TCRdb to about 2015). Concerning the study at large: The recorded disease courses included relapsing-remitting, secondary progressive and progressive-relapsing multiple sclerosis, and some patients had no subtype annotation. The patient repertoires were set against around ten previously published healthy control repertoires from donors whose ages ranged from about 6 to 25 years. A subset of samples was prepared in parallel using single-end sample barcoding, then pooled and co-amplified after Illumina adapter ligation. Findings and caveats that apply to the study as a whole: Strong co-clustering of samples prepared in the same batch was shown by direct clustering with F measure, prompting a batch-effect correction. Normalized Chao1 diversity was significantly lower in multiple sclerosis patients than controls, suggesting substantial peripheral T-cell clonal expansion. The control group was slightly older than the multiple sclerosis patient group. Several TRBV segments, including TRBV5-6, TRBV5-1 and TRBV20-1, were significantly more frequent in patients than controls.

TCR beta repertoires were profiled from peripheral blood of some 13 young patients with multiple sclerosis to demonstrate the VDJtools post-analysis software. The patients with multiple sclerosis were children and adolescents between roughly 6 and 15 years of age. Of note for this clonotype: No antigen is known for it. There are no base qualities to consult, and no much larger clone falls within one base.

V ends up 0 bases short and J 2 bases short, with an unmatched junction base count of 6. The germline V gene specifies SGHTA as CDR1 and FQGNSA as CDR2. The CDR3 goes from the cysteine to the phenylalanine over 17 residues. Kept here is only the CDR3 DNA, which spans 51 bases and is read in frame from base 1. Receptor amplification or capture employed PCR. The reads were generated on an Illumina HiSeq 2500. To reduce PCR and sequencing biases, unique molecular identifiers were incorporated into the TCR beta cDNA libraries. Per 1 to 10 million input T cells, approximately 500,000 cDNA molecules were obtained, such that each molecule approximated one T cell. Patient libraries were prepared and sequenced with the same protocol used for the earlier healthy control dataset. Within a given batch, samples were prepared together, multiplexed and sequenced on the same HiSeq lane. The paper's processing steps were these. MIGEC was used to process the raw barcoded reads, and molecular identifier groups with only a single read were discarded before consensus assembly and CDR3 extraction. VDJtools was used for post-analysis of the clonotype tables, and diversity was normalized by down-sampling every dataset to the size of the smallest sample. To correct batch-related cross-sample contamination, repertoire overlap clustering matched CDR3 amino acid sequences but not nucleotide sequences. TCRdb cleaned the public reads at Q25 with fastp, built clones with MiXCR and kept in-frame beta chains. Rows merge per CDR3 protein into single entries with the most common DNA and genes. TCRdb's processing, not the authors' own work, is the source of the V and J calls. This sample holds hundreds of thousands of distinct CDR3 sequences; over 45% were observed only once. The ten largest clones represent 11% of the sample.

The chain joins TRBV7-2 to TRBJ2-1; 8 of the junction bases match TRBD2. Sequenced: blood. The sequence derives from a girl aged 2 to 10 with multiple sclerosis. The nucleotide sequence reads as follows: TGTGCCAGCAGCTTAGCCATCTCCGGGGGGGCCTACAATGAGCAGTTCTTC. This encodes CASSLAISGGAYNEQFF. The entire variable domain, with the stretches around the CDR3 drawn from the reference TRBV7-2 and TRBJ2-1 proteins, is GAGVSQSPSNKVTEKGKDVELRCDPISGHTALYWYRQSLGQGLEFLIYFQGNSAPDKSGLPSDRFSAERTGGSVSTLTIQRTQQEDSAVYLCASSLAISGGAYNEQFFGPGTRLTVL.